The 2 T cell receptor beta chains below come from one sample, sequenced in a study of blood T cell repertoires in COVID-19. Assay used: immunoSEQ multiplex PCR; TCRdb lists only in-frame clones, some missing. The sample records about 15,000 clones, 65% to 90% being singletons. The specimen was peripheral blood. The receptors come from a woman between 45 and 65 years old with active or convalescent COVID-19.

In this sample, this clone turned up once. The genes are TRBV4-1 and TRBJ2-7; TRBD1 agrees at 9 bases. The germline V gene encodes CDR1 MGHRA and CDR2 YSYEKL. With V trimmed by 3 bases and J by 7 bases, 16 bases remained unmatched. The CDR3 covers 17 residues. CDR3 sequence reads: CASSHRRGGQGPLEQYF. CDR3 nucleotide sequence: TGCGCCAGCAGCCACCGTAGGGGGGGACAGGGCCCCCTGGAGCAGTACTTC.

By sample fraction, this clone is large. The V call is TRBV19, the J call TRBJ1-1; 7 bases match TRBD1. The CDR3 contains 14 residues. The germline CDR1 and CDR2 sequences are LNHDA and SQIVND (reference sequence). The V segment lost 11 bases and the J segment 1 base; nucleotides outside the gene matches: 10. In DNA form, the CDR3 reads TGTGCCTCCAGGGGGGCGGGACCGAACACTGAAGCTTTCTTT. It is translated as CASRGAGPNTEAFF.